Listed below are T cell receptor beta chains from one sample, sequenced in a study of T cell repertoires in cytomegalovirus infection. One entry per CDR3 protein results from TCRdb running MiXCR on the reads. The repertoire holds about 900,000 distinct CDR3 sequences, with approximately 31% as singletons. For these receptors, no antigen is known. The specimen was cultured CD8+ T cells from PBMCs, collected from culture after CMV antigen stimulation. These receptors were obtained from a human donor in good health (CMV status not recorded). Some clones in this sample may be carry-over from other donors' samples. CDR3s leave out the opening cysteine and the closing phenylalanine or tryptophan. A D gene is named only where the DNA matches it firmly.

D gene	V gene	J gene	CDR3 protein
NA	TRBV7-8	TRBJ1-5	ASSRQSNSNQPQH
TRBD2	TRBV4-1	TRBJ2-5	ASSHLAGEETQY
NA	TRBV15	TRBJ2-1	ATSNGDNEQF
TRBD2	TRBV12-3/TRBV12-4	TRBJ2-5	ASSFVLAGEQETQY
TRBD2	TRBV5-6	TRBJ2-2	ASSLPGLSPGELF
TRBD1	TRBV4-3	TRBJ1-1	ASSHLPGQGNTEAF
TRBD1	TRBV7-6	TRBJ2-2	ASSSEGTGGAGTGELF
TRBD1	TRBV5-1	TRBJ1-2	ASSLSQGQGRGYT
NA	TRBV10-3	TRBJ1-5	AISGRDVSSNQPQH
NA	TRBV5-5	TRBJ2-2	ASSSKGGTGELF
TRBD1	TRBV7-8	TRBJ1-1	ASSSTGANTEAF
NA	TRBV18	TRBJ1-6	ASSRLEGTNNSPLH
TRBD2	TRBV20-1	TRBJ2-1	TSPGLAYNEQF
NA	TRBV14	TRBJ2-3	ASSQEDDEDTQY
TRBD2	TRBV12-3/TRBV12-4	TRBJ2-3	AIQTSGGSDTQY
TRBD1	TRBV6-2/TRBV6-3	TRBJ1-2	ASSYDRENYGYT
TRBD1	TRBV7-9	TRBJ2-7	ASSLKGSGGRNEQY
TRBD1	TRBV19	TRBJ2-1	ASSIVRDRLNEQF
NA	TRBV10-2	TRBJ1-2	ASSEGLGWYGYT
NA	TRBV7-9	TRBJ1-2	ASSPPQGVFYGYT
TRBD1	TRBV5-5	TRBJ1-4	ASSMSGTGAQKLF
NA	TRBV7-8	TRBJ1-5	ASSLRGYQPQH
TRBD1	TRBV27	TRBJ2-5	ASSPRDRGRGETQY
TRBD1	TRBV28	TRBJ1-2	ASSANRGSNYGYT
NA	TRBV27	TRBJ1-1	ASSLLWPGDTEAF
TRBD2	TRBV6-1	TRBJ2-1	ASSLTSGGALNEQF
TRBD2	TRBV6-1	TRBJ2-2	ASTGGGTNTGELF
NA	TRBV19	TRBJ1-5	ASSIASSNQPQH
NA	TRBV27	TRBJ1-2	ASSTGRDGYT
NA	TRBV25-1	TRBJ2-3	ASSARREGTDTQY
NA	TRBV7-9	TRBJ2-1	AAAGAGHSSYNEQF
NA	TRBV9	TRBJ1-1	ASSVPGRNFTPTEAF
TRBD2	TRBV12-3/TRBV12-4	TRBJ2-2	ASTRGEYTGELF
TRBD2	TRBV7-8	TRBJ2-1	ASSLGVGRDYNEQF
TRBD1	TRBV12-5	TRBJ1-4	ASGPWTGGAVGNEKLF
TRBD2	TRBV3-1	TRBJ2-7	ASSPGLAVSYEQY
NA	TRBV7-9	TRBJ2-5	ASSQQGVRETQY
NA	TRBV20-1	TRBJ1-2	SAYTGTSYGYT
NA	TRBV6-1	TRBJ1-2	ASRSGIYGYT
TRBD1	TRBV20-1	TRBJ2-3	SARRPGQGSLTDTQY